The 27 T cell receptor beta chains below all came from one sample that was sequenced in a study of blood T cell repertoires in COVID-19. Repertoires were generated with immunoSEQ multiplex PCR, while TCRdb's copy carries only in-frame clones and drops some. The table shows 150,000 to 200,000 clones, with around 73% occurring only once. The sample taken for sequencing was PBMCs or T cells enriched from blood (not recorded which). All receptors come from a woman between 50 and 59 years old who had recovered from COVID-19.

The V call is TRBV6-5, the J call TRBJ2-7; TRBD1 is a possible D gene (5 bases). CDR3 length equals 14 residues. Trimming cost V 6 bases and J 4 bases, with 16 bases left between them. CDR1 and CDR2 from the germline V gene are MNHEY and SVGAGI. The CDR3 reads CASRPTGHPYEQYF. Written as DNA, the CDR3 is TGTGCCAGCAGGCCTACCGGACACCCTTACGAGCAGTACTTC.

The J gene is TRBJ1-6, the V gene TRBV14; the D gene is possibly TRBD1 (5 bases). The V end was cut by 4 bases, the J end by 10 bases, with 14 bases between. Germline CDR1 is SGHDN and CDR2 is FVKESK. The CDR3 totals 14 residues. The CDR3 protein is CASSPLGGGSPLHF. The CDR3 nucleotides read TGTGCCAGCAGCCCGCTGGGGGGGGGATCACCCCTCCACTTT.

This clone was observed a handful of times. V gene TRBV30 combines with J gene TRBJ1-4; D possibly corresponds to TRBD1 (5 bases). The V gene lost 1 base and the J gene lost 0 bases, with 9 bases spanning the gap. Germline V CDR1 and CDR2: GTSNPN, SVGIG (reference sequence). The CDR3 runs 15 residues. The CDR3 DNA follows: TGTGCCTGGAGTGAAGGGGTTGCAACTAATGAAAAACTGTTTTTT. Amino acid sequence: CAWSEGVATNEKLFF. Complete variable domain (other parts from reference TRBV30 and TRBJ1-4): SQTIHQWPATLVQPVGSPLSLECTVEGTSNPNLYWYRQAAGRGLQLLFYSVGIGQISSEVPQNLSASRPQDRQFILSSKKLLLSDSGFYLCAWSEGVATNEKLFFGSGTQLSVL.

The chain has TRBV7-6 and TRBJ2-1; 8 bases align to TRBD1. This CDR3 is built from 15 residues. Germline CDR1 reads SGHVS; CDR2 reads FNYEAQ. The V gene end was trimmed by 6 bases and the J gene end by 4 bases; junction bases not matched to a gene: 8. The CDR3 bases are TGTGCCAGCAGTGACAGGGGCGGAGGTTACAATGAGCAGTTCTTC. This codes for CASSDRGGGYNEQFF.

The chain uses TRBV28 and TRBJ1-5; TRBD1 matches at 7 bases. V trimming: 8 bases; J trimming: 7 bases; junction bases outside the gene matches: 8. The CDR3 is made up of 13 amino acids. Germline CDR1 is MDHEN and CDR2 is SYDVKM. CDR3 DNA sequence: TGTGCCAGCCCTCCGACAGGGTCCCAGCCCCAGCATTTT. This codes for CASPPTGSQPQHF.

The CDR3 DNA follows: TGTGCCAGCAGCTTTACGGGGGATAAAGAGACCCAGTACTTC. Residues: CASSFTGDKETQYF. The rearrangement joins TRBV7-2 to TRBJ2-5; perhaps TRBD2 as D (6 bases). This CDR3 region has 14 residues. Looked up from germline, CDR1 is SGHTA and CDR2 is FQGNSA. Trimming removed 3 bases from V and 3 bases from J, with 11 bases in between.

The genes are TRBV18 and TRBJ2-1; no clear D gene. V was trimmed by 2 bases and J by 5 bases, leaving 7 bases between them. The length of the CDR3 is 13 residues. Germline assignment: CDR1 KGHSH and CDR2 LQKENI. The CDR3, as DNA: TGTGCCAGCTCACCAACCCTAAACAATGAGCAGTTCTTC. Its translation: CASSPTLNNEQFF.

This chain uses TRBV24-1 with TRBJ1-2; maybe TRBD1 (5 bases). The V end lost 6 bases, the J end lost 8 bases, and 15 bases lay between the germline ends. The CDR3 loop spans 13 amino acids. Germline CDR1 and CDR2: KGHDR and SFDVKD. CDR3 in amino acids: CATSTGVEDGYTF. The CDR3 nucleotides are TGTGCCACCAGTACGGGGGTAGAAGACGGCTACACCTTC.

The chain uses TRBV7-8 and TRBJ2-5, with a tentative D call TRBD1 (6 bases). V was cut by 6 bases and J by 2 bases, with 16 bases left in between. The CDR3 length is 15 residues. Germline values: CDR1 SGHVS, CDR2 FQNEAQ. DNA for the CDR3: TGTGCCAGCAGGCCTATGACAGGCCGGCAAGAGACCCAGTACTTC. Translation: CASRPMTGRQETQYF.

The rearrangement joins TRBV5-1 to TRBJ2-1; 7 bases agree with TRBD2. V was pared by 0 bases and J by 0 bases, with 3 bases of the junction left unmatched. This CDR3 is built from 16 residues. Germline V gene sequence: CDR1 SGHRS, CDR2 YFSETQ. The DNA of the CDR3 is TGCGCCAGCAGCTTGGGGGACTATTTCTCCTACAATGAGCAGTTCTTC. It encodes CASSLGDYFSYNEQFF.

The chain employs TRBV28 and TRBJ2-1; 8 bases match TRBD2. The CDR3 runs to 16 residues. The J segment lost 5 bases and the V segment lost 6 bases, leaving 12 bases of the junction unmatched. Germline V gene data show CDR1 as MDHEN and CDR2 as SYDVKM. This CDR3 is CASSSSGSGANNEQFF. DNA for the CDR3: TGTGCCAGCAGCTCTAGCGGGTCAGGGGCGAACAATGAGCAGTTCTTC. The variable domain in full, with the rest retrieved from reference TRBV28 and TRBJ2-1, is DVKVTQSSRYLVKRTGEKVFLECVQDMDHENMFWYRQDPGLGLRLIYFSYDVKMKEKGDIPEGYSVSREKKERFSLILESASTNQTSMYLCASSSSGSGANNEQFFGPGTRLTVL.

The gene calls are TRBV7-2 and TRBJ1-4; D remains ambiguous. Germline loops: CDR1 SGHTA, CDR2 FQGNSA. The V end lost 4 bases, the J end lost 8 bases, and 11 bases lay between the germline ends. The length of the CDR3 is 13 residues. In DNA form, the CDR3 reads TGTGCCAGCAGCTCTGGAGTTGGAGAAAAACTGTTTTTT. The encoded protein is CASSSGVGEKLFF.

There are a few counts of this clone. This rearrangement joins TRBV20-1 to TRBJ2-3; TRBD2 matches 8 bases. After removal of 3 bases from V and 1 base from J, the junction contained 6 bases not matched to a gene. CDR3 length equals 15 residues. Germline assignment: CDR1 DFQATT and CDR2 SNEGSKA (reference sequence). CDR3 sequence (DNA): TGCAGTGCTAGTCTCGGGACTAGGGGCACAGATACGCAGTATTTT. Translation: CSASLGTRGTDTQYF.

V is TRBV19 and J is TRBJ1-2; 8 nucleotides align to TRBD1. Germline lookup yields CDR1 LNHDA and CDR2 SQIVND (reference sequence). The V segment lost 5 bases and the J segment 7 bases; nucleotides outside the gene matches: 12. The CDR3 extends over 15 amino acids. In nucleotides, the CDR3 is TGTGCCAGTAGTGGGACCGGGCAGGGGGCTTCTGGCTACACCTTC. Translated, it gives CASSGTGQGASGYTF. Full variable domain (rest looked up from reference TRBV19 and TRBJ1-2): DGGITQSPKYLFRKEGQNVTLSCEQNLNHDAMYWYRQDPGQGLRLIYYSQIVNDFQKGDIAEGYSVSREKKESFPLTVTSAQKNPTAFYLCASSGTGQGASGYTFGSGTRLTVV.

The J gene is TRBJ1-1, the V gene TRBV5-1; 9 positions agree with TRBD1. CDR1 is SGHRS, CDR2 YFSETQ, per germline. The CDR3 runs to 14 residues. V lost 4 bases to trimming and J lost 1 base; unmatched junction nucleotides: 2. CDR3 coding DNA: TGCGCCAGCAGCGGGGGACAGGGGAACACTGAAGCTTTCTTT. Amino acid sequence: CASSGGQGNTEAFF.

The chain combines TRBV5-1 with TRBJ2-1, with 9 bases lining up with TRBD2. CDR1 and CDR2 (germline): SGHRS, YFSETQ. This CDR3 has 16 amino acids. V was pared by 5 bases and J by 1 base, with 7 bases of the junction left unmatched. In DNA form, the CDR3 reads TGCGCCAGCAGTCTGGTAGCGGGAGTATCCTACAATGAGCAGTTCTTC. It specifies CASSLVAGVSYNEQFF.

This chain joins TRBV27 and TRBJ1-1; 8 bases align to TRBD1. V lost 6 bases and J lost 2; bases outside the gene matches: 5. The CDR3 runs 14 residues. Germline values: CDR1 MNHEY, CDR2 SMNVEV (reference sequence). The DNA for the CDR3 is TGTGCCAGCAGACCCAGGGGGCACAACACTGAAGCTTTCTTT. It translates to CASRPRGHNTEAFF.

The chain has TRBV30 and TRBJ2-5; D might be TRBD1 (5 bases). Trimming removed 3 bases at V and 4 bases at J, with 15 bases between. Germline V lookup: CDR1 GTSNPN, CDR2 SVGIG (reference sequence). This CDR3 has 14 residues. CDR3 residues: CAWRAQGSGETQYF. CDR3 in DNA: TGTGCCTGGAGGGCCCAGGGTTCAGGAGAGACCCAGTACTTC.

This clone was seen a handful of times. The chain is built from TRBV3-1 (or the pseudogene TRBV3-2) and TRBJ2-1, with unresolved D. CDR1 LGHDT and CDR2 YNNKEL come from the germline V gene (reference sequence). This CDR3 has 11 amino acids. V was pared by 1 base and J by 10 bases, with 5 bases between. The DNA for the CDR3 is TGTGCCAGCAGCCAAGTTGGCGAGCAGTTCTTC. It specifies CASSQVGEQFF.

The chain joins TRBV2 to TRBJ2-7; 13 positions match TRBD2. V shed 8 bases, J shed 5 bases, and the junction held 9 bases outside the gene matches. CDR1 SNHLY and CDR2 FYNNEI come from the germline V gene. The CDR3 has 15 residues. CDR3: CASLELAGGPHEQYF. In DNA form, the CDR3 reads TGTGCCAGCCTCGAACTAGCGGGAGGGCCCCACGAGCAGTACTTC.

The rearrangement links TRBV5-4 to TRBJ2-1; weak D call: TRBD2 (5 bases). This CDR3 contains 13 residues. Germline V gene sequence: CDR1 SGHNT, CDR2 YYREEE (reference sequence). Trimming took off 2 bases at V and 6 bases at J, with 9 bases between the two ends. The CDR3 reads CASSFGDVNEQFF. The CDR3 coding sequence is TGTGCCAGCAGCTTCGGGGATGTCAATGAGCAGTTCTTC. The full variable domain, rest sourced from reference TRBV5-4 and TRBJ2-1, is ETGVTQSPTHLIKTRGQQVTLRCSSQSGHNTVSWYQQALGQGPQFIFQYYREEENGRGNFPPRFSGLQFPNYSSELNVNALELDDSALYLCASSFGDVNEQFFGPGTRLTVL.

The CDR3 spells CASSHRDSPTDTQYF. CDR3 DNA sequence: TGTGCCAGCAGCCACCGGGACAGCCCCACAGATACGCAGTATTTT. The chain has TRBV28 and TRBJ2-3, with TRBD1 identical over 7 bases. Germline-derived CDR1 and CDR2 are MDHEN and SYDVKM. The trim removed 6 bases at V and 2 bases at J, leaving 8 bases unmatched. The CDR3 has 15 residues.

The rearrangement uses TRBV28 and TRBJ2-7; TRBD2 matches 12 bases. The CDR3 loop spans 15 amino acids. Germline V gives CDR1 MDHEN, CDR2 SYDVKM. V shed 5 bases, J shed 6 bases, and the junction held 8 bases outside the gene matches. The DNA of the CDR3 is TGTGCCAGCAGTATCCTAGCGGGAGGGCCTCCCGAGCAGTACTTC. Its protein is CASSILAGGPPEQYF.

This chain links TRBV21-1 with TRBJ1-5; the table's D call TRBD1 went unverified against the DNA. TRBV21-1 is assigned pseudogene status. The CDR3 length is 15 residues. This CDR3 reads CASSKDRASNQPQHF. In DNA form, the CDR3 reads TGTGCCAGCAGCAAAGACAGGGCTAGCAATCAGCCCCAGCATTTT.

Ten or more counts support this clone. The chain combines TRBV18 with TRBJ2-1, with a tentative D call TRBD1 (5 bases). Germline CDR1 KGHSH, CDR2 LQKENI. V was pared by 6 bases and J by 9 bases, with 18 bases between. This CDR3 contains 14 residues. DNA of the CDR3: TGTGCCAGCTCCCAGGGTGGGGATTTGCGTGAGCAGTTCTTC. This sequence encodes CASSQGGDLREQFF.

V usage is TRBV28 and J usage is TRBJ1-4; 7 bases are shared with TRBD1. CDR1 is MDHEN, CDR2 SYDVKM, per germline. The junction had 4 bases not matched to a gene; V was cut back by 6 bases and J by 6 bases. The CDR3 totals 13 residues. CDR3 nucleotide sequence: TGTGCCAGCAGGGGGCAGGGGGATGAAAAACTGTTTTTT. Translation: CASRGQGDEKLFF. Supplemented by reference TRBV28 and TRBJ1-4, the full variable domain reads DVKVTQSSRYLVKRTGEKVFLECVQDMDHENMFWYRQDPGLGLRLIYFSYDVKMKEKGDIPEGYSVSREKKERFSLILESASTNQTSMYLCASRGQGDEKLFFGSGTQLSVL.

This chain joins TRBV20-1 and TRBJ1-1; the D is unclear. Trimming stripped 5 bases from V and 5 bases from J, with 9 bases between. The CDR3 extends over 11 amino acids. Germline-derived CDR1 and CDR2 are DFQATT and SNEGSKA (reference sequence). The DNA for the CDR3 is TGCAGTGCTCCCCCGGGAACTGAAGCTTTCTTT. This sequence encodes CSAPPGTEAFF.